This T cell receptor beta chain was identified during a study of OX40 agonist ivuxolimab in advanced cancers. Overall study context: In this cohort, patients received ivuxolimab, an agonistic anti-OX40 (CD134) antibody.

V lost 3 bases to trimming and J lost 0 bases, with 15 bases between them. Germline-derived CDR1 and CDR2 are LGHNA and YSLEER. This CDR3 has 18 residues. TCRdb's copy holds only in-frame clones and misses some; the assay was immunoSEQ multiplex PCR. The data hold about 90,000 clones, with 75% to 90% observed a single time. The V and J genes are TRBV4-3 and TRBJ2-6; either TRBD1 or TRBD2 may fit D (5 bases each). The sample here was CD4+ or CD8+ T cells sorted from blood, taken in a trial of the OX40 agonist ivuxolimab. The origin of this receptor is an adult with an advanced solid tumor such as melanoma, head and neck, liver or kidney cancer. This CDR3 is CASSQAGSRASGANVLTF. CDR3 bases: TGCGCCAGCAGCCAGGCAGGGAGTCGGGCCTCTGGGGCCAACGTCCTGACTTTC.